The 9 T cell receptor beta chains listed next were all sequenced from one sample in a study of cytotoxic CD8 clonotypes in ibrutinib-treated CLL (dated by TCRdb to the early 2020s). The time point label corresponds to: about twelve months on ibrutinib. Libraries were built with the immunoSEQ multiplex PCR assay. In its TCRdb copy, this immuneACCESS table keeps in-frame sequences only and misses some clones. Where compared with another copy, unresolved V genes explain less than half of these, and the others have no known cause. This sample is represented by fewer than 80,000 clones; around three fifths of them were singletons. The ten largest clones take up 14% to 15% of the sample. The sequences come from PBMCs, collected after 12 months of ibrutinib treatment. These receptor sequences come from a human donor with chronic lymphocytic leukemia.

The chain employs TRBV11-1 and TRBJ2-2, with D perhaps TRBD1 (5 bases). Germline V CDR1 and CDR2: SGHAT, FQDESV (reference sequence). V was trimmed by 0 bases and J by 5 bases, leaving 7 bases between them. This CDR3 region has 14 residues. CDR3 sequence reads: CASSLAGQTGELFF. In nucleotides, the CDR3 is TGTGCCAGCAGCTTAGCGGGGCAGACCGGGGAGCTGTTTTTT.

V gene TRBV6-5 combines with J gene TRBJ2-2, with D perhaps TRBD1 (6 bases). Germline V gives CDR1 MNHEY, CDR2 SVGAGI. The CDR3 length is 12 residues. V shed 11 bases and J shed 4 bases, with 11 bases lying between them. The CDR3 nucleotides are TGTGCCCTCTGGGGGCGCACCGGGGAGCTGTTTTTT. Translating it yields CALWGRTGELFF.

The rearrangement uses TRBV7-8 and TRBJ2-7; unclear D gene. The germline CDR1 and CDR2 sequences are SGHVS and FQNEAQ. Trimming removed 1 base at V and 3 bases at J, with 7 bases between. The CDR3 is made up of 13 amino acids. Here the CDR3 reads CASSLGQIYEQYV. For the CDR3, the DNA is TGTGCCAGCAGCTTAGGGCAAATCTACGAGCAGTACGTC.

The chain links TRBV5-4 to TRBJ2-4, with D perhaps TRBD1 (6 bases). CDR1 is SGHNT, CDR2 YYREEE, per germline (reference sequence). V lost 0 bases and J 3 bases, leaving 13 bases between the germline ends. The CDR3 sequence is 16 residues long. The CDR3 sequence: CASSLAGGTGKNIQYF. The CDR3, as DNA: TGTGCCAGCAGCTTGGCTGGGGGCACGGGCAAAAACATTCAGTACTTC.

In its sample, this clone was seen once. This sequence joins TRBV7-9 and TRBJ2-5, with D perhaps TRBD1 or TRBD2 (5 bases each). V lost 6 bases to trimming and J lost 3 bases, with 17 bases between them. Per germline, CDR1 SEHNR and CDR2 FQNEAQ (reference sequence). CDR3 length: 15 amino acids. CDR3 DNA: TGTGCCAGCAGTCTAGGGTGGGGACCGAAAGAGACCCAGTACTTC. Translated, it gives CASSLGWGPKETQYF.

This sequence joins TRBV21-1 and TRBJ2-4; TRBD1 reflects the table's D call only, with no check against the DNA. TRBV21-1 is marked as a pseudogene. The length of the CDR3 is 18 residues. The CDR3 here is CASSPNNPLQGPADIQYF. CDR3 DNA sequence: TGTGCCAGCAGCCCAAATAATCCCCTACAGGGCCCCGCGGACATTCAGTACTTC.

The chain combines TRBV7-8 with TRBJ2-1; D is unresolved. The CDR3 contains 15 residues. CDR1 SGHVS and CDR2 FQNEAQ come from the germline V gene. V lost 4 bases and J 10 bases, leaving 20 bases between the germline ends. CDR3 in amino acids: CASSSRASLYREQFF. The CDR3 DNA sequence: TGTGCCAGCAGCTCCCGGGCCTCTCTTTATCGCGAGCAGTTCTTC.

The chain employs TRBV6-6 and TRBJ1-5; tentative D call: TRBD1 (5 bases). The CDR3 has 14 residues. CDR1 is MNHNY, CDR2 SVGAGI, per germline (reference sequence). V was shortened by 6 bases and J by 0 bases, with 9 bases between the two germline ends. This CDR3 reads CASSRDGSNQPQHF. The CDR3 coding sequence is TGTGCCAGCAGCCGGGACGGTAGCAATCAGCCCCAGCATTTT.

This clone has more than one count but fewer than ten. The rearrangement links TRBV4-1 to TRBJ2-7; weak D call: TRBD1 (5 bases). Per the germline V gene, CDR1 is MGHRA and CDR2 is YSYEKL. The CDR3 totals 15 residues. V was shortened by 0 bases and J by 0 bases, with 9 bases between the two germline ends. The CDR3 protein is CASSQDDRGSYEQYF. In DNA, the CDR3 is TGCGCCAGCAGCCAAGATGACAGAGGCTCCTACGAGCAGTACTTC.